This TCR beta chain was obtained from a study of Graves' ophthalmopathy and Graves' hyperthyroidism (dated by TCRdb to the late 2010s). For context, the study as a whole: Peripheral blood samples were taken at the time of initial diagnosis, before any treatment was given. TCR beta repertoire signatures were used to distinguish Graves' ophthalmopathy from Graves' hyperthyroidism and to predict progression to ophthalmopathy. In total, 135 blood samples were TCR-sequenced: around 42 ophthalmopathy, 75 hyperthyroidism and roughly 17 hyperthyroidism-to-ophthalmopathy patients. A discovery set of 95 to 100 patients (more than 40 ophthalmopathy, approximately 58 stable hyperthyroidism) was enrolled to explore V-J signatures distinguishing ophthalmopathy from hyperthyroidism. The independent validation cohort included about 20 hyperthyroidism patients plus 17 patients who later progressed from hyperthyroidism to ophthalmopathy. In over 5 hyperthyroidism patients, the T-cell repertoire of thyroid tissue was compared with the T-cell repertoire of blood. Following sampling, methimazole starting at 30 mg daily was administered to hyperthyroidism patients, and high-dose intravenous methylprednisolone was administered to ophthalmopathy patients. The 100 or so discovery patients were randomly split 7:3 into training and test sets. What the authors observed across the whole study: In cross-validation, the 13-signature model distinguished ophthalmopathy from stable hyperthyroidism with just over 85% sensitivity and about 81% specificity, while in the test set the corresponding values were 80% and 75%. Sample size was not statistically predetermined, and group allocation was not concealed from the investigators. In validation, the model predicted ophthalmopathy progression with about 71% sensitivity and around 72% specificity; 12 predicted patients were CT-confirmed with GO in a median of approximately six months. Among expanded thyroid clonotypes with frequency above 0.001, most also showed up in blood, which suggests that blood repertoires may reflect the thyroid immune response.

For repertoire sequencing, TCR beta CDR3 regions were amplified from RNA transcripts. A first-round RT-PCR used HTBI primers with the Qiagen OneStep RT-PCR kit, followed by a second-round multiplex PCR, size selection and purification. The libraries underwent paired-end sequencing with 100 bp reads on an Illumina HiSeq2000. In the source study's methods: SOAPnuke was used to process the reads, removing any read that contained adapters or uncalled bases, had a mean Phred below 15, or lacked an exact match to the constant primer or identifier. COPE v1.2.5 was used to merge high-quality paired reads. Unique nucleotide sequences were defined as clonotypes and aligned to IMGT TRB V, D and J references using MiTCR v1.1. Analysis was restricted to V-J combinations with a frequency above 0.0001, which covered roughly 99% of repertoires. A TCR clonal expansion and chaos score per V-J combination was defined as the ratio of F50 clonal expansion to chaos observed in the TCRdist matrix. Welch's t-statistics and random forest were used to reduce the features to about 12 V-J combinations, which were then used as input to a naive Bayes classifier. The Morisita-Horn index was used to measure how similar the thyroid and blood repertoires were. In-frame beta chains were kept once TCRdb had trimmed the public reads at Q25 with fastp and called clones with MiXCR. Each record represents a unique CDR3 protein, reported with the most common genes and DNA among its rows. It is TCRdb's table, rather than the study itself, that gives the V and J calls and clone size. The sample records 400,000 to 450,000 distinct CDR3 sequences, roughly 20% of which are singletons. Clones ranked in the top ten supply more than 2.5% of the sample.

Hyperthyroidism was considered stable if no progression to ophthalmopathy occurred within 18 months of follow-up. Hyperthyroidism patients were newly diagnosed, with disease duration under 2 months, and aged 18 to 65 years. Patients with other autoimmune diseases, uncontrolled infections, pregnancy or lactation were excluded from the study. Diagnosis was based on clinical symptoms, serum thyroxine, TRAb, thyroid ultrasound and orbital computed tomography. Ficoll-Paque density gradient centrifugation was used to isolate PBMCs from 10 ml of fresh peripheral blood. Trizol reagent was used to extract the total RNA, and its quality was then checked on an Agilent 2100 Bioanalyzer. This clonotype has just a few counts. Its antigen remains undetermined. No quality values exist for individual bases; no much larger clone is one base distant. Reading the germline V gene gives CDR1 MGHRA and CDR2 YSYEKL. The trim is 3 bases for V and 2 bases for J, with a gap of 17 bases between the germline ends. Including cysteine and phenylalanine, the CDR3 has 17 amino acids. Only the CDR3 DNA stays, 51 bases, in frame from base 1.

The V gene is TRBV4-1 and the J gene is TRBJ1-5; the D gene is perhaps TRBD1, on 5 matching bases. Sequenced sample: peripheral blood. This clonotype was sampled from a woman under 30 with stable Graves' hyperthyroidism. Donor details come from another sample of the same person, matched by shared clones. This receptor carries the CDR3 CASSHPREGKRNQPQHF. The nucleotide sequence reads as follows: TGCGCCAGCAGCCATCCCCGGGAGGGGAAGCGCAATCAGCCCCAGCATTTT.